This TCR beta chain is drawn from a study of shared clonotypes between healthy human individuals. At the level of the study: Three plates were used per donor for CD4 naive, three for CD4 memory, two for CD8 naive and one for CD8 memory. Whole-study findings and limits: Among non-shared clonotypes, generation probabilities were lower than among those shared by all four donors. Blood alone was sampled, and tissue repertoires likely differ. Sharing across a few donors was seen in around 5% of naive CD4 clonotypes.

Generated by immunoSEQ multiplex PCR, the TCRdb table keeps only in-frame clones and is missing some. This sample has roughly 2,500,000 clones, with roughly 93% found just once. Note on this clone: Its cognate antigen is unknown. The same CDR3 is also encoded by other DNA sequences in this sample.

CDR1 is SGHRS and CDR2 is YFSETQ in the germline V gene. The V gene lost 0 bases and the J gene lost 5 bases, with 5 bases spanning the gap. The CDR3 has 13 amino acids. V usage is TRBV5-1 and J usage is TRBJ2-2; D is unresolved. This receptor was taken from a man aged 18 to 29 in good health. Some clones in this sample may be carry-over from other donors' samples. The sample was naive CD4+ T cells from PBMCs. The subset here: CD45RA+ positively selected. DNA for the CDR3: TGCGCCAGCAGCTTGGGTACTACCGGGGAGCTGTTTTTT. Amino acid sequence: CASSLGTTGELFF.